The clone carrying this T cell receptor (beta chain) was found a few times. The sample comes from a study of T cells in Graves' hyperthyroidism and ophthalmopathy. Preceding any ophthalmopathy symptoms, the blood sample dates from first hyperthyroidism diagnosis. There were TCR beta CDR3 regions amplified from RNA transcripts. First-round RT-PCR with HTBI primers amplified the TCR CDR3 region. TCRdb itself ran the multiplex PCR reads through MiXCR, one entry per CDR3 protein. Among under 300,000 distinct CDR3 sequences listed, less than 15% were seen once. This receptor was obtained from a woman aged 40 to 49 with Graves' hyperthyroidism that later progressed to Graves' ophthalmopathy. The sample taken for sequencing was blood.

The DNA of the CDR3 is TGTGCCAGCAGTTACCCAAGGGGGGGTTGGACAGGGGATAACTATGGCTACACCTTC. Amino acid sequence: CASSYPRGGWTGDNYGYTF. J is TRBJ1-2 and V is TRBV6-5, with 9 bases matching TRBD1. The CDR3 sequence is 19 residues long. J gave up 1 base and V 2 bases, and 14 bases lay outside the gene matches. Germline lookup yields CDR1 MNHEY and CDR2 SVGAGI.